The sequence of this T cell receptor beta chain was determined in a study of blood T cell repertoires in COVID-19. Two negative PCRs, clearance, or symptom resolution had been documented for recovered Cohort 3 donors. Original processing notes: Amplification of reference gene primers was used by the study to estimate nucleated cell counts. The method was immunoSEQ multiplex PCR; TCRdb's version includes in-frame clones alone and lacks a portion of them. The V and J calls and the clone size are those of that table, but D and trimming were determined from the DNA. The sample has roughly 260,000 clones, around 90% seen once. CDR3 length equals 17 residues. The germline V gene has CDR1 KGHDR and CDR2 SFDVKD. V shed 2 bases and J 0 bases; nucleotides not matched to a gene: 3.

Input material: PBMCs or T cells enriched from blood (not recorded which). This sequence joins TRBV24-1 and TRBJ2-1, with 10 bases lining up with TRBD1. This TCR was recovered from a woman between 18 and 30 years old who had recovered from COVID-19. In DNA, the CDR3 is TGTGCCACCAGTGATTCAAGGACAGGGGGCTCCTACAATGAGCAGTTCTTC. Protein sequence: CATSDSRTGGSYNEQFF.